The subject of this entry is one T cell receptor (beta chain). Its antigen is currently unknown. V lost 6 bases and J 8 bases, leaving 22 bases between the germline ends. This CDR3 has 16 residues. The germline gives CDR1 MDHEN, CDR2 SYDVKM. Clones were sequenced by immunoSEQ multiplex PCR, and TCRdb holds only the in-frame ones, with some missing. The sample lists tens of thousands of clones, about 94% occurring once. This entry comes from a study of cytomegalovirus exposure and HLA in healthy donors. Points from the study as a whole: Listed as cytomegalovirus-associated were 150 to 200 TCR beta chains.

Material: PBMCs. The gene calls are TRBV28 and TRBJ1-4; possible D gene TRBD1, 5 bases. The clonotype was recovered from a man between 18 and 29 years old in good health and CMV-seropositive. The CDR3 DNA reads TGTGCCAGCAGACCCGCCGGGGGGAGGGCTCGGGAAAAACTGTTTTTT. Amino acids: CASRPAGGRAREKLFF.